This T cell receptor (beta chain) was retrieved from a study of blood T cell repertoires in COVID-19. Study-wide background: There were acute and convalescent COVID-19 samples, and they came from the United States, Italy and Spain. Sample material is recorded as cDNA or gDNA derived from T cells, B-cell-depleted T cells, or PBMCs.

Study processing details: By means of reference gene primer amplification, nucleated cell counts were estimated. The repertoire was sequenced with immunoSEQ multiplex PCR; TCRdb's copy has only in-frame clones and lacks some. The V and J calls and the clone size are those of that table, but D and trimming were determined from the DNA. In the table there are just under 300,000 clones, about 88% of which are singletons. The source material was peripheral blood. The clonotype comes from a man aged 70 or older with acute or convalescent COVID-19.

The CDR3 DNA follows: TGTGCCAGCAAACAGGGGAGCGGCAATCAGCCCCAGCATTTT. Its translation is CASKQGSGNQPQHF. The V call is TRBV7-2, the J call TRBJ1-5, with TRBD1 matching 7 bases. Trimming at V came to 7 bases and at J to 2 bases, leaving 5 bases not matched to a gene. Germline loops: CDR1 SGHTA, CDR2 FQGNSA. This CDR3 is 14 amino acids long.